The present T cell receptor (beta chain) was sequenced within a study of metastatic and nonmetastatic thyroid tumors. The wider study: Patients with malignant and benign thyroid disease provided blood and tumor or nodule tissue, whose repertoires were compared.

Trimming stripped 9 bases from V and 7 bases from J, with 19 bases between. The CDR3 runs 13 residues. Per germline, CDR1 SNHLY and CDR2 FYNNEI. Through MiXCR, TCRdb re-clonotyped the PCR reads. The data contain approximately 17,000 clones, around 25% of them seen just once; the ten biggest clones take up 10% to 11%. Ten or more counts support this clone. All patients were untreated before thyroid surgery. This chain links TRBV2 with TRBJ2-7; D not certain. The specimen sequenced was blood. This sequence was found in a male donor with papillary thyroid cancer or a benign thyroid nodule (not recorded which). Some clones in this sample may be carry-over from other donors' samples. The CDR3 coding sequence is TGTGCCAGAGACTCAGCAGGCGCGAGGGAGCAGTACTTC. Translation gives CARDSAGAREQYF.